The 23 T cell receptor beta chains presented below share a single source sample, sequenced in a study of T cell responses to AZD1222 COVID-19 vaccine (dated by TCRdb to the early 2020s). The protocol used for the library was the immunoSEQ multiplex PCR assay. TCRdb's version of the immuneACCESS table is confined to in-frame rearrangements and falls short of the full clone set. An unresolved V gene accounts for under half of the shortfall where checked; the remainder is of unknown origin. Within this sample are 150,000 or so clones, with about 92% of them counted one time only. Less than 2% of the sample rests with the top ten. The intended sense of this specimen's time point label: baseline before first vaccination. The specimen comprised peripheral blood, sampled on day 0 of AZD1222 vaccination. These receptors originate from an adult in good health.

The CDR3 nucleotides are TGTGCCAGCAATTCCGGGCTCGGACCCCAGCATTTT. Translation gives CASNSGLGPQHF. The rearrangement uses TRBV27 and TRBJ1-5; D is undetermined. This CDR3 is built from 12 residues. V was pared by 7 bases and J by 10 bases, with 14 bases between. Germline V gene sequence: CDR1 MNHEY, CDR2 SMNVEV (reference sequence).

The CDR3 loop reads CASSEGRGTDDSPLHF. The DNA for the CDR3 is TGCGCCAGCAGTGAGGGGCGCGGGACGGATGATTCACCCCTCCACTTT. This rearrangement joins TRBV10-2 to TRBJ1-6; the D gene is possibly TRBD1 (5 bases). CDR3 length equals 16 residues. Germline V gene data show CDR1 as WSHSY and CDR2 as SAAADI. Trimming pared 2 bases from V and 8 bases from J, leaving 16 bases between.

In nucleotides, the CDR3 is TGTGCCAGCAGCTCGGACTTGTATACGCAGTATTTT. Translating gives CASSSDLYTQYF. The genes are TRBV7-9 and TRBJ2-3, with TRBD2 as a possible D gene (5 bases). Trimming shortened V by 4 bases and J by 7 bases, and 9 bases separated the two germline ends. This CDR3 is 12 amino acids long. Per germline, CDR1 SEHNR and CDR2 FQNEAQ (reference sequence). The whole variable domain, remainder taken from reference TRBV7-9 and TRBJ2-3, is DTGVSQNPRHKITKRGQNVTFRCDPISEHNRLYWYRQTLGQGPEFLTYFQNEAQLEKSRLLSDRFSAERPKGSFSTLEIQRTEQGDSAMYLCASSSDLYTQYFGPGTRLTVL.

Concerning this clone: This sample also contains other DNA sequences that code for the same CDR3. V gene TRBV7-9 combines with J gene TRBJ1-1; D unresolved. Germline V gene data show CDR1 as SEHNR and CDR2 as FQNEAQ (reference sequence). Trimming took 1 base from V and 0 from J, leaving 6 bases between them. The CDR3 is 14 amino acids. The CDR3 nucleotides read TGTGCCAGCAGCTTAGGCACCCTGAACACTGAAGCTTTCTTT. Residues: CASSLGTLNTEAFF.

The rearrangement uses TRBV2 and TRBJ1-2, with 10 positions matching TRBD1. Germline values: CDR1 SNHLY, CDR2 FYNNEI. The length of the CDR3 is 14 residues. With 6 bases clipped from V and 7 bases from J, the junction kept 8 bases outside the gene matches. In DNA form, the CDR3 reads TGTGCCAGCAGCGGATTGGGACAGGGGCCTGGCTACACCTTC. Its translation is CASSGLGQGPGYTF.

This chain uses TRBV5-1 with TRBJ2-3; D is ambiguous. V was shortened by 4 bases and J by 0 bases, with 15 bases between the two germline ends. This CDR3 has 16 residues. The V gene's germline CDR1 is SGHRS and CDR2 YFSETQ. CDR3 DNA sequence: TGCGCCAGCAGCAATTTGCCGGGTTTCAGCACAGATACGCAGTATTTT. It encodes CASSNLPGFSTDTQYF.

The gene calls are TRBV7-2 and TRBJ1-3; D gene ambiguous. CDR1 and CDR2 (germline): SGHTA, FQGNSA. The CDR3 spans 14 residues. The germline V and J ends were trimmed by 5 bases and 8 bases, with 16 bases remaining between them. As DNA, the CDR3 is TGTGCCAGCAGCCCCAGCCCTGGGTTGGACACCATATATTTT. This sequence encodes CASSPSPGLDTIYF.

The CDR3 DNA reads as TGTGCCAGCAGCTTACGTTGGGAACAGCCCCAGCATTTT. Protein: CASSLRWEQPQHF. The rearrangement links TRBV7-2 to TRBJ1-5; D ambiguous. The CDR3 consists of 13 residues. Germline V gene data show CDR1 as SGHTA and CDR2 as FQGNSA. V lost 2 bases, J lost 7 bases, and 9 bases lay in between. Full variable domain (remainder filled in from reference TRBV7-2 and TRBJ1-5): GAGVSQSPSNKVTEKGKDVELRCDPISGHTALYWYRQSLGQGLEFLIYFQGNSAPDKSGLPSDRFSAERTGGSVSTLTIQRTQQEDSAVYLCASSLRWEQPQHFGDGTRLSIL.

The V gene is TRBV5-6, the J gene TRBJ2-5; D is possibly TRBD2 (5 bases). Trimming cost V 2 bases and J 4 bases, with 12 bases left between them. CDR1 SGHDT and CDR2 YYEEEE come from the germline V gene. This CDR3 is 14 amino acids long. This CDR3 is CASSLLGPGETQYF. Written as DNA, the CDR3 is TGTGCCAGCAGCTTACTAGGCCCCGGAGAGACCCAGTACTTC.

The table lists this clone with a few counts. The CDR3 loop is CASSSGIYGYTF. CDR3 DNA: TGTGCCAGCAGTTCAGGGATCTATGGCTACACCTTC. The V call is TRBV6-5, the J call TRBJ1-2, with D perhaps matching TRBD1 (5 bases). V lost 4 bases and J lost 4, with 7 bases in between. CDR1 is MNHEY, CDR2 SVGAGI, per germline. The CDR3 is 12 amino acids.

The CDR3 protein is CASSDAYISGRETQYF. CDR3 nucleotide sequence: TGTGCCAGCAGTGATGCATACATCTCGGGCAGGGAGACCCAGTACTTC. The V gene is TRBV6-1, the J gene TRBJ2-5; D unclear. The V and J ends lost 3 bases and 5 bases respectively, with 19 bases between them. This CDR3 is 16 amino acids long. CDR1 and CDR2 from the germline V gene are MNHNS and SASEGT.

V and J are TRBV9 and TRBJ1-3; maybe TRBD1 (5 bases). There are 15 residues in the CDR3. Trimming left V 0 bases short and J 2 bases short, with 9 bases between. Germline values: CDR1 SGDLS, CDR2 YYNGEE. CDR3 loop: CASSVAGGTGNTIYF. Here the CDR3 DNA reads TGTGCCAGCAGCGTAGCTGGGGGGACTGGAAACACCATATATTTT.

V is TRBV5-1 and J is TRBJ1-1, with D perhaps TRBD1 (5 bases). The CDR3 has 17 residues. Trimming removed 3 bases at V and 4 bases at J, with 22 bases between. Germline assignment: CDR1 SGHRS and CDR2 YFSETQ. CDR3 in DNA: TGCGCCAGCAGCTCGATATTGAGTGGGACGCCGGCCACTGAAGCTTTCTTT. Its protein is CASSSILSGTPATEAFF.

This clone was recorded only once. V is TRBV20-1 and J is TRBJ2-1; D is perhaps TRBD1 (5 bases). Germline-derived CDR1 and CDR2 are DFQATT and SNEGSKA (reference sequence). Trimming removed 3 bases at V and 10 bases at J, with 13 bases between. This CDR3 spans 12 amino acids. CDR3 in DNA: TGCAGTGCTAGTGACCTAGGGGTCGAGCAGTTCTTC. It translates to CSASDLGVEQFF.

J is TRBJ1-1 and V is TRBV5-1; tentatively, D is TRBD1 (5 bases). V gave up 4 bases and J gave up 4 bases, with 14 bases separating them. CDR3 size: 14 residues. Germline V gene lookup returns CDR1 SGHRS and CDR2 YFSETQ. For the CDR3, the DNA is TGCGCCAGCAGCCCCCCCAGGGAGAGCACTGAAGCTTTCTTT. It codes for CASSPPRESTEAFF.

This rearrangement joins TRBV5-8 to TRBJ1-1; D may be TRBD1 (5 bases). The CDR3 totals 14 residues. The V end lost 4 bases, the J end lost 2 bases, and 12 bases lay between the germline ends. Germline V gives CDR1 SGHTS, CDR2 YDEGEE. The CDR3 spells CASSRNQGNTEAFF. The CDR3 DNA is TGTGCCAGCAGCCGCAACCAGGGTAACACTGAAGCTTTCTTT.

This chain connects TRBV7-9 to TRBJ2-1; D possibly matches TRBD1 or TRBD2 (5 bases each). This CDR3 is 15 amino acids long. Germline CDR1 SEHNR, CDR2 FQNEAQ (reference sequence). Trimming cost V 5 bases and J 5 bases, with 16 bases left between them. The CDR3 region is CASSLSGTHNNEQFF. CDR3 sequence (DNA): TGTGCCAGCAGCCTTTCTGGGACCCATAACAATGAGCAGTTCTTC.

The V call is TRBV11-2, the J call TRBJ2-5, with a tentative D call TRBD1 (5 bases). Trimming stripped 5 bases from V and 1 base from J, with 11 bases between. The CDR3 is 14 residues long. Germline V gives CDR1 SGHAT, CDR2 FQNNGV. The CDR3 region is CASSVIRGQETQYF. For the CDR3, the DNA is TGTGCCAGCAGCGTAATAAGGGGCCAAGAGACCCAGTACTTC.

V is TRBV5-1 and J is TRBJ2-7; no clear D. Looked up from germline, CDR1 is SGHRS and CDR2 is YFSETQ. Trimming took 4 bases from V and 3 from J, leaving 8 bases between them. CDR3 length equals 12 residues. Here the CDR3 reads CASSIDGYEQYF. CDR3 nucleotides: TGCGCCAGCAGCATTGACGGCTACGAGCAGTACTTC.

This clone turned up a few times. The chain employs TRBV28 and TRBJ1-1; D remains unclear. This CDR3 is 15 amino acids long. CDR1 and CDR2 from the germline V gene are MDHEN and SYDVKM. V was trimmed by 6 bases and J by 4 bases, leaving 18 bases between them. The CDR3 here is CASSRYGKFGTEAFF. The CDR3 region has the DNA TGTGCCAGCAGCCGCTACGGTAAGTTTGGCACTGAAGCTTTCTTT.

The rearrangement links TRBV25-1 to TRBJ2-1; D call uncertain. The CDR3 runs 15 residues. V lost 3 bases, J lost 0 bases, and 9 bases lay in between. Germline assignment: CDR1 MGHDK and CDR2 SYGVNS. CDR3 DNA: TGTGCCAGCAGTGACGGCGAGAGCTCCTACAATGAGCAGTTCTTC. Residues: CASSDGESSYNEQFF.

This clone occurred a few times. The rearrangement joins TRBV24-1 to TRBJ2-7; D is possibly TRBD1 or TRBD2 (5 bases each). Germline V lookup: CDR1 KGHDR, CDR2 SFDVKD. This CDR3 region has 15 residues. V gave up 1 base and J gave up 0 bases, with 9 bases separating them. CDR3 protein: CATSDFGGSSYEQYF. The CDR3 region has the DNA TGTGCCACCAGTGATTTTGGGGGTTCCTCCTACGAGCAGTACTTC.

This clone was detected a few times. The J gene is TRBJ1-1, the V gene TRBV2; 7 positions agree with TRBD1. The CDR3 extends over 14 amino acids. The germline gives CDR1 SNHLY, CDR2 FYNNEI. Germline trimming cut 6 bases from V and 3 bases from J; bases unmatched to any gene: 7. The CDR3 here is CASSETGVHTEAFF. The DNA for the CDR3 is TGTGCCAGCAGCGAAACAGGGGTACACACTGAAGCTTTCTTT.